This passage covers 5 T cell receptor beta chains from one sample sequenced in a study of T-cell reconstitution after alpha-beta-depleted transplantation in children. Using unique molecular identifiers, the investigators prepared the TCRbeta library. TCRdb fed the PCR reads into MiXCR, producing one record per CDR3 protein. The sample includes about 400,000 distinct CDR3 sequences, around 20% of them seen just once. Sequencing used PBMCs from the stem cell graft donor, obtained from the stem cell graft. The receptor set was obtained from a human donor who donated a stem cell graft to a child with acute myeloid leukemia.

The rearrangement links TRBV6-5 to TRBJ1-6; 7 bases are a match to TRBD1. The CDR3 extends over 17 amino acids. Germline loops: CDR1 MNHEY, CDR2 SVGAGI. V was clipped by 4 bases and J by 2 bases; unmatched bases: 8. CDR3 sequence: CASSSGQVLAYNSPLHF. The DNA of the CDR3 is TGTGCCAGCAGTTCCGGACAGGTCCTGGCCTATAATTCACCCCTCCACTTT.

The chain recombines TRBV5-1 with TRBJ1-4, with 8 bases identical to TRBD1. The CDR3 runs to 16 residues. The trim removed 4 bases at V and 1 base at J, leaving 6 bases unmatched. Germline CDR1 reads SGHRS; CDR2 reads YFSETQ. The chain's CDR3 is CASSRTGTGTNEKLFF. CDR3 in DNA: TGCGCCAGCAGCAGAACCGGGACAGGAACTAATGAAAAACTGTTTTTT.

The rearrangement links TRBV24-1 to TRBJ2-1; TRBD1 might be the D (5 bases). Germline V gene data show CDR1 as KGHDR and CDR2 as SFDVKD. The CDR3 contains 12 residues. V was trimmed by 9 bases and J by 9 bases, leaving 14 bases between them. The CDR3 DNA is TGTGCCACCGCGACTGCCCAGGGTGAGCAGTTCTTC. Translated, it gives CATATAQGEQFF.

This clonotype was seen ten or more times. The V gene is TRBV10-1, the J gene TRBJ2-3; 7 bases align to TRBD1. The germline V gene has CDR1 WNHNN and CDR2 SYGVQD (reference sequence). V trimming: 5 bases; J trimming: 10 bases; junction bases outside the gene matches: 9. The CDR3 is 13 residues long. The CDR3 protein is CASSRDRLAPQYF. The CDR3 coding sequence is TGCGCCAGCAGTCGGGACAGACTTGCCCCGCAGTATTTT.

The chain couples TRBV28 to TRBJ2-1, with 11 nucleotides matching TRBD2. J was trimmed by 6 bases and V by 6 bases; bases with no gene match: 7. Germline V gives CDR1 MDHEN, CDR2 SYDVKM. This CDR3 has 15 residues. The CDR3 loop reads CASRTGTSGLNEQFF. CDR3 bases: TGTGCCAGCAGAACCGGGACTAGCGGACTCAATGAGCAGTTCTTC.